The 25 T cell receptor beta chains listed next were all sequenced from one sample in a study of blood T cell repertoires in COVID-19. Profiled with immunoSEQ multiplex PCR; TCRdb holds only in-frame clones, not every one. The sample lists roughly 410,000 clones, about 90% occurring once. Sequencing was done on a sample of peripheral blood. The source is a woman aged 55-70 years with COVID-19, enrolled during active disease.

V usage is TRBV7-3 and J usage is TRBJ1-1; tentatively, D is TRBD1 (5 bases). Per the germline V gene, CDR1 is SGHTA and CDR2 is FQGTGA. V was shortened by 2 bases and J by 10 bases, with 14 bases between the two germline ends. This CDR3 contains 13 residues. As DNA, the CDR3 is TGTGCCAGCAGCTTACAGGGAGGCCAGGCAGCTTTCTTT. Residues: CASSLQGGQAAFF.

The chain has TRBV3-1 (or the pseudogene TRBV3-2) and TRBJ1-2; 8 bases are a match to TRBD1. This CDR3 contains 15 residues. Germline trimming cut 3 bases from V and 8 bases from J; bases unmatched to any gene: 11. Germline lookup yields CDR1 LGHDT and CDR2 YNNKEL (reference sequence). The CDR3 DNA sequence: TGTGCCAGCAGCCATCCCCGACAGGGGAAGGAGGGCTACACCTTC. As protein: CASSHPRQGKEGYTF.

This clone appeared a few times. CDR3 sequence reads: CASSSRTGHNSPLHF. CDR3 nucleotides: TGTGCCAGCAGTTCCCGGACAGGCCACAATTCACCCCTCCACTTT. The gene calls are TRBV6-2 or TRBV6-3 and TRBJ1-6; TRBD1 agrees at 7 bases. CDR3 length: 15 residues. Germline V lookup: CDR1 MNHEY, CDR2 SVGEGT. V dropped 4 bases and J dropped 7; count of bases not matched to a gene: 7.

This sequence joins TRBV6-5 and TRBJ1-1, with D maybe TRBD1 (5 bases). There are 14 residues in the CDR3. V lost 6 bases to trimming and J lost 5 bases, with 16 bases between them. The germline gives CDR1 MNHEY, CDR2 SVGAGI. CDR3 in amino acids: CASSRPGGGTEAFF. The CDR3 nucleotides read TGTGCCAGCAGCAGACCCGGCGGGGGTACTGAAGCTTTCTTT.

The chain joins TRBV14 to TRBJ2-5; D possibly corresponds to TRBD1 (5 bases). This CDR3 comprises 13 residues. Germline loops: CDR1 SGHDN, CDR2 FVKESK. V dropped 2 bases and J dropped 4 bases, with 8 bases sitting between them. The CDR3 reads CASSQRGRETQYF. For the CDR3, the DNA is TGTGCCAGCAGCCAAAGGGGAAGAGAGACCCAGTACTTC.

The rearrangement links TRBV5-1 to TRBJ1-4; 11 nucleotides match TRBD1. Germline assignment: CDR1 SGHRS and CDR2 YFSETQ. J was trimmed by 7 bases and V by 3 bases; bases with no gene match: 8. This CDR3 spans 16 amino acids. CDR3 bases: TGCGCCAGCAGCTCCGGACAGGGGGCCGAGTTTGAAAAACTGTTTTTT. Its translation: CASSSGQGAEFEKLFF.

The rearrangement links TRBV7-7 to TRBJ2-3, with D tentatively TRBD2 (5 bases). V was clipped by 3 bases and J by 5 bases, with 15 bases between them. From germline, CDR1 is SSHAT and CDR2 FNYEAQ (reference sequence). The CDR3 contains 15 residues. The CDR3 is CASSLAGGVQDTQYF. The DNA of the CDR3 is TGTGCCAGCAGCTTGGCCGGAGGCGTCCAAGATACGCAGTATTTT.

The genes are TRBV18 and TRBJ1-2; 7 nucleotides match TRBD1. This CDR3 has 16 residues. V gave up 2 bases and J gave up 2 bases; unmatched junction bases: 8. Germline CDR1 is KGHSH and CDR2 is LQKENI. CDR3 in amino acids: CASSPSTGAGNYGYTF. The CDR3 bases are TGTGCCAGCTCACCAAGCACAGGGGCGGGAAACTATGGCTACACCTTC.

This rearrangement joins TRBV7-9 to TRBJ2-1, with D possibly being TRBD2 (6 bases). Germline CDR1 and CDR2: SEHNR and FQNEAQ (reference sequence). V dropped 2 bases and J dropped 5 bases, with 19 bases sitting between them. The CDR3 covers 17 residues. The CDR3 reads CASSLNPSGVTHNEQFF. In DNA, the CDR3 is TGTGCCAGCAGCTTAAATCCTTCGGGGGTGACCCACAATGAGCAGTTCTTC.

This sequence joins TRBV6-5 and TRBJ1-4, with TRBD1 matching 9 bases. V shed 6 bases, J shed 6 bases, and the junction held 8 bases outside the gene matches. The CDR3 extends over 15 amino acids. Germline-derived CDR1 and CDR2 are MNHEY and SVGAGI. This chain's CDR3 is CASRPDRGVDEKLFF. The CDR3 DNA reads TGTGCCAGCAGGCCAGACAGGGGGGTGGATGAAAAACTGTTTTTT.

V is TRBV5-1 and J is TRBJ2-2, with D possibly being TRBD2 (7 bases). The ends were cut back, 4 bases at V and 4 bases at J, with 17 bases in the middle. Germline-derived CDR1 and CDR2 are SGHRS and YFSETQ. CDR3 size: 16 residues. The CDR3 region is CASSDSSRGGTGELFF. CDR3 sequence (DNA): TGCGCCAGCAGCGACTCTTCGAGGGGGGGCACCGGGGAGCTGTTTTTT.

This clone occurred once. J is TRBJ2-1 and V is TRBV9, with a tentative D call TRBD1 (6 bases). There are 13 residues in the CDR3. Looked up from germline, CDR1 is SGDLS and CDR2 is YYNGEE. The V gene lost 3 bases and the J gene lost 8 bases, with 12 bases spanning the gap. CDR3 region: CASSEQGEDEQFF. The CDR3 bases are TGTGCCAGCAGCGAACAGGGTGAGGATGAGCAGTTCTTC.

The CDR3 loop reads CASSTTAPRPQHF. The CDR3 DNA reads TGTGCCAGTAGTACGACAGCCCCTCGGCCCCAGCATTTT. This chain links TRBV19 with TRBJ1-5; a possible D gene is TRBD1 (5 bases). The V gene's germline CDR1 is LNHDA and CDR2 SQIVND (reference sequence). The CDR3 length is 13 residues. Trimming pared 4 bases from V and 9 bases from J, leaving 13 bases between.

The chain has TRBV3-1 (or the pseudogene TRBV3-2) and TRBJ2-3, with 7 positions matching TRBD2. Germline lookup yields CDR1 LGHDT and CDR2 YNNKEL (reference sequence). The CDR3 runs 16 residues. The V segment lost 0 bases and the J segment 6 bases; nucleotides outside the gene matches: 9. DNA of the CDR3: TGTGCCAGCAGCCAAGATCTTCGACTAGCCTTCGATACGCAGTATTTT. The encoded protein is CASSQDLRLAFDTQYF.

V gene TRBV27 combines with J gene TRBJ1-1; the D gene is possibly TRBD1 (5 bases). CDR3 length equals 17 residues. Germline CDR1 and CDR2: MNHEY and SMNVEV (reference sequence). Trimming took off 5 bases at V and 6 bases at J, with 25 bases between the two ends. In DNA, the CDR3 is TGTGCCAGCAGTCTTATGGCGCCGAGGACATTACCCGCTGAAGCTTTCTTT. This codes for CASSLMAPRTLPAEAFF.

The chain recombines TRBV12-3 or TRBV12-4 with TRBJ1-1; possibly TRBD1 for D (6 bases). This CDR3 region has 13 residues. With 6 bases removed from V and 3 bases from J, the gap between germline ends came to 11 bases. The CDR3 nucleotides read TGTGCCAGCAGGGACAGAATCTACACTGAAGCTTTCTTT. The encoded protein is CASRDRIYTEAFF.

The genes are TRBV19 and TRBJ2-2; D is possibly TRBD2 (5 bases). V was trimmed by 2 bases and J by 4 bases, leaving 11 bases between them. The CDR3 loop spans 15 amino acids. Germline-derived CDR1 and CDR2 are LNHDA and SQIVND (reference sequence). The CDR3 region is CASSISERVTGELFF. DNA of the CDR3: TGTGCCAGTAGTATATCAGAGAGGGTCACCGGGGAGCTGTTTTTT.

The chain links TRBV6-5 to TRBJ1-2; D perhaps matches TRBD1 (5 bases). This CDR3 has 13 residues. Trimming removed 5 bases from V and 4 bases from J, with 11 bases in between. From germline, CDR1 is MNHEY and CDR2 SVGAGI. This chain's CDR3 is CASSKQAFYGYTF. CDR3 DNA: TGTGCCAGCAGTAAACAGGCCTTCTATGGCTACACCTTC.

The gene calls are TRBV5-1 and TRBJ2-3; 8 bases are shared with TRBD2. This CDR3 is built from 14 residues. The germline CDR1 and CDR2 sequences are SGHRS and YFSETQ. Trimming took 3 bases from V and 5 from J; bases not matched to a gene: 5. CDR3 amino acids: CASSSAGAGDTQYF. CDR3 bases: TGCGCCAGCAGCTCAGCGGGGGCGGGAGATACGCAGTATTTT.

The V call is TRBV28, the J call TRBJ1-1; 9 bases line up with TRBD1. Trimming took 5 bases from V and 1 from J; bases not matched to a gene: 2. In germline, CDR1 is MDHEN, CDR2 SYDVKM. The CDR3 has 14 amino acids. The CDR3 loop reads CASSTGQGNTEAFF. The CDR3 bases are TGTGCCAGCAGTACGGGACAGGGGAACACTGAAGCTTTCTTT.

The rearrangement joins TRBV18 to TRBJ1-1; 8 nucleotides agree with TRBD1. The CDR3 runs 16 residues. CDR1 is KGHSH, CDR2 LQKENI, per germline. The J segment lost 4 bases and the V segment lost 2 bases, leaving 9 bases of the junction unmatched. The CDR3 DNA sequence: TGTGCCAGCTCACCAATCCATCAGGGGGCTACCACTGAAGCTTTCTTT. It specifies CASSPIHQGATTEAFF.

This chain uses TRBV6-6 with TRBJ1-5; TRBD1 agrees at 9 bases. Germline V CDR1 and CDR2: MNHNY, SVGAGI (reference sequence). The V gene end was trimmed by 2 bases and the J gene end by 3 bases; junction bases not matched to a gene: 2. This CDR3 has 15 amino acids. The CDR3: CASSYGTGNNQPQHF. The CDR3 nucleotides are TGTGCCAGCAGTTACGGGACAGGGAACAATCAGCCCCAGCATTTT.

This clone occurred once. The rearrangement links TRBV3-1 (or the pseudogene TRBV3-2) to TRBJ2-1, with a tentative D call TRBD1 (6 bases). Germline V gives CDR1 LGHDT, CDR2 YNNKEL (reference sequence). The CDR3 runs to 15 residues. V lost 4 bases to trimming and J lost 2 bases, with 12 bases between them. The CDR3 here is CASSLQGRTYNEQFF. The CDR3 nucleotides are TGTGCCAGCAGCCTTCAGGGGCGGACCTACAATGAGCAGTTCTTC.

The V gene is TRBV4-1, the J gene TRBJ2-7; 9 bases fit TRBD1. Germline trimming cut 0 bases from V and 4 bases from J; bases unmatched to any gene: 7. The CDR3 consists of 16 residues. Germline assignment: CDR1 MGHRA and CDR2 YSYEKL. The CDR3 loop reads CASSQEPGQGTYEQYF. The DNA of the CDR3 is TGCGCCAGCAGCCAAGAGCCGGGACAGGGAACTTACGAGCAGTACTTC.

This rearrangement joins TRBV11-2 to TRBJ2-5, with 7 positions matching TRBD2. This CDR3 has 14 amino acids. CDR1 SGHAT and CDR2 FQNNGV come from the germline V gene. The ends lost 2 bases at V and 5 bases at J; junction bases unmatched: 5. CDR3 DNA sequence: TGTGCCAGCAGCTTAACCCGGGGGGTTGAGACCCAGTACTTC. Its protein product is CASSLTRGVETQYF.